A selection of T cell receptor beta chains follows, all from one sample in a study of neurological immune-mediated disorders. Each CDR3 protein is one row after TCRdb ran MiXCR on the 5' RACE reads. The sample lists under 100,000 distinct CDR3 sequences, around 4.5% occurring once. The sample comprised PBMCs. These receptors were taken from an older woman with multiple sclerosis. Each CDR3 is given with its conserved first and last residue. Each record gives: J gene, V gene, D gene, clone size, CDR3 DNA, CDR3 protein. D genes are given only for firm matches. Not every row has a clone size; where given, it reads once, few, many or a size class.

TRBJ1-1 | TRBV5-1 | - | many | TGCGCCAGCAGCTTCGGGACTGCAGGGACTGAAGCTTTCTTT | CASSFGTAGTEAFF
TRBJ2-2 | TRBV29-1 | - | many | TGCAGCGTGGGCGCGGGCGTCACCGGGGAGCTGTTTTTT | CSVGAGVTGELFF
TRBJ2-3 | TRBV29-1 | - | many | TGCAGCGTTGAAGTCACAGATACGCAGTATTTT | CSVEVTDTQYF
TRBJ1-2 | TRBV21-1 | - | many | TGTGCCAGCAGCAAGTCGGGACAGGGAACTAACTATGGCTACACCTTC | CASSKSGQGTNYGYTF
TRBJ2-1 | TRBV5-1 | - | many | TGCGCCAGCAGCTCACCAGGGGGGGCTTACAATGAGCAGTTCTTC | CASSSPGGAYNEQFF
TRBJ2-3 | TRBV9 | TRBD2 | many | TGTGCCAGCAGTCCTCGGGGGGATGGCACAGATACGCAGTATTTT | CASSPRGDGTDTQYF
TRBJ2-2 | TRBV7-9 | - | many | TGTGCCGTCGGTGGGGCGAACACCGGGGAGCTGTTTTTT | CAVGGANTGELFF
TRBJ1-1 | TRBV6-2/TRBV6-3 | - | few | TGTGCCAGCACAAACTACGTAGAGACTGAAGCTTTCTTT | CASTNYVETEAFF
TRBJ2-2 | TRBV12-3/TRBV12-4 | TRBD2 | many | TGTGCCAGCAGGGGACTAGTTCAAGCGGGGGAGCTGTTTTTT | CASRGLVQAGELFF
TRBJ1-2 | TRBV28 | - | many | TGTGCCAGCAGCGCCTTCGGGGGCTACACCTTC | CASSAFGGYTF
TRBJ2-7 | TRBV6-5 | TRBD2 | many | TGTGCCAGCAGTCCGGGGGGCGAGCAGTACTTC | CASSPGGEQYF
TRBJ2-6 | TRBV5-1 | - | many | TGCGCCAGCAGTAGTCAGGGCGGGTTGGCTGGGGCCAACGTCCTGACTTTC | CASSSQGGLAGANVLTF
TRBJ1-1 | TRBV2 | - | many | TGTGCCAGCAGTCGGACAGCCTTGACTTTCTTT | CASSRTALTFF
TRBJ1-3 | TRBV7-9 | TRBD1 | many | TGTGCCAGCAGCCAGAAACAGGGGACGGGCTCTGAGGGGCCTGGAAACACCATATATTTT | CASSQKQGTGSEGPGNTIYF
TRBJ2-1 | TRBV6-2/TRBV6-3 | - | many | TGTGCCAGCAGTTACGGCTTGGTTAACCCCAATGAGCAGTTCTTC | CASSYGLVNPNEQFF
TRBJ1-4 | TRBV18 | TRBD1 | many | TGTGCCAGCTCACGCAACAGGGGATCAACTAATGAAAAACTGTTTTTT | CASSRNRGSTNEKLFF
TRBJ2-7 | TRBV7-9 | - | many | TGTGCCAGCACCCCAGGACTTTCCTACGAGCAGTACTTC | CASTPGLSYEQYF
TRBJ2-7 | TRBV12-3/TRBV12-4 | - | many | TGTGCCAGCAGTTCCCGCATGGAGGGCGAGCAGTACTTC | CASSSRMEGEQYF
TRBJ1-5 | TRBV7-2 | - | many | TGTGCCAGCAGAAGGGGGGGGAACAATCAGCCCCAGCATTTT | CASRRGGNNQPQHF
TRBJ2-5 | TRBV12-3/TRBV12-4 | - | many | TGTGCCAGCAGTTTATCCTACAGGACCCAAGAGACCCAGTACTTC | CASSLSYRTQETQYF
TRBJ2-3 | TRBV20-1 | TRBD2 | many | TGCAGTGCACCGACTAGCGGGGGAGATACGCAGTATTTT | CSAPTSGGDTQYF
TRBJ1-6 | TRBV12-3/TRBV12-4 | - | many | TGTGCCAGCAGTCCCACAGCCCTACGAGATTCACCCCTCCACTTT | CASSPTALRDSPLHF
TRBJ1-2 | TRBV3-1 | - | - | TGTGCCAGCGGATCTAACTATGGCTACACCTTC | CASGSNYGYTF
TRBJ1-6 | TRBV5-1 | TRBD1 | many | TGCGCCAGCAGCCGGGACAGGGGTAATTCACCCCTCCACTTT | CASSRDRGNSPLHF
TRBJ2-2 | TRBV7-9 | TRBD1 | few | TGTGCCAGCAACCCGACCGGGACAGGAGACACCGGGGAGCTGTTTTTT | CASNPTGTGDTGELFF
TRBJ1-5 | TRBV21-1 | - | many | TGTGCCAGCAGCAAATTAGGAACGAGGGGGGCAGGCAATCAGCCCCAGCATTTT | CASSKLGTRGAGNQPQHF
TRBJ2-5 | TRBV10-3 | TRBD2 | many | TGTGCCATCAGTGAGTCTGGGGGACTAGCGGGACAAGAGACCCAGTACTTC | CAISESGGLAGQETQYF
TRBJ1-2 | TRBV3-1 | - | many | TGTGCCAGCAGCCAATTCGGGGGAGGTGATGGCTACACCTTC | CASSQFGGGDGYTF
TRBJ2-3 | TRBV4-1 | TRBD2 | many | TGCGCCAGCAGCCATCAACTAGCGGGGAGCACAGATACGCAGTATTTT | CASSHQLAGSTDTQYF
TRBJ1-1 | TRBV10-3 | - | many | TGTGCCATCAGTGACACAAGGCATGGGGAAGCTTTCTTT | CAISDTRHGEAFF
TRBJ2-3 | TRBV5-6 | TRBD2 | many | TGTGCCAGCAGGGGACTAGCGGGAGCAGATACGCAGTATTTT | CASRGLAGADTQYF
TRBJ2-2 | TRBV12-3/TRBV12-4 | TRBD1 | many | TGTGCCATACGGACAGGGTTGGTAGTCGGGGAGCTGTTTTTT | CAIRTGLVVGELFF
TRBJ2-2 | TRBV12-3/TRBV12-4 | TRBD2 | many | TGTGCCAGCGGGGGGGAGATCGGGGAGCTGTTTTTT | CASGGEIGELFF
TRBJ2-1 | TRBV20-1 | - | many | TGCAGTGCTAGGCCCCTCCGGAGCTCCTACAATGAGCAGTTCTTC | CSARPLRSSYNEQFF
TRBJ1-5 | TRBV5-5 | - | many | TGTGCCAGCAGCTTGGAACAGGGCAATCAGCCCCAGCATTTT | CASSLEQGNQPQHF
TRBJ2-5 | TRBV3-1 | TRBD2 | many | TGTGCCAGCAGCCAACTCACTAGCGGGGGGGCAATCAAAGAGACCCAGTACTTC | CASSQLTSGGAIKETQYF
TRBJ1-1 | TRBV5-1 | TRBD1 | - | TGCGCCAGCAGCCAGAGGGACAGGGGAATGTGGACTGAAGCTTTCTTT | CASSQRDRGMWTEAFF
TRBJ2-1 | TRBV20-1 | TRBD1 | many | TGCAGTGCTGGAGAGGGCAGGGGGCTGGTCAATGAGCAGTTCTTC | CSAGEGRGLVNEQFF
TRBJ1-1 | TRBV19 | - | many | TGTGCCAGTAGTATACTTGGCGTAGTGGCCCCCTACACTGAAGCTTTCTTT | CASSILGVVAPYTEAFF
TRBJ2-5 | TRBV20-1 | - | many | TGCAGTGCTAGAGAAGGACACCCAGAGACCCAGTACTTC | CSAREGHPETQYF
TRBJ2-3 | TRBV7-9 | - | many | TGTGCCAGCAGCTCTCAAAAGCAGAGGGTCACAGATACGCAGTATTTT | CASSSQKQRVTDTQYF
TRBJ1-1 | TRBV14 | - | many | TGTGCCAGCAGCCAAGATCCAGCAGGGGCTTTGAACACTGAAGCTTTCTTT | CASSQDPAGALNTEAFF
TRBJ1-6 | TRBV11-2 | - | many | TGTGCCAGCAGCTTAGAGGCCGGGGGCGCTTCACCCCTCCACTTT | CASSLEAGGASPLHF
TRBJ2-7 | TRBV6-7 | TRBD1 | many | TGTGCCAGCAACAAAGGGACAGGGCAGTACGAGCAGTACTTC | CASNKGTGQYEQYF
TRBJ1-4 | TRBV9 | - | many | TGTGCCAGCAGCGTAGAGGGTGGGTTTGCAACTAATGAAAAACTGTTTTTT | CASSVEGGFATNEKLFF
TRBJ1-2 | TRBV5-1 | - | many | TGCGCCAGCAGCGCCGACCTAAACTATGGCTACACCTTC | CASSADLNYGYTF
TRBJ2-5 | TRBV10-2 | TRBD1 | - | TGCGCCAGCGCAGGACAGGGGGTGGAGACCCAGTACTTC | CASAGQGVETQYF
TRBJ1-4 | TRBV20-1 | TRBD1 | many | TGCAGTGCCCAGGGGGGTCCTAATGAAAAACTGTTTTTT | CSAQGGPNEKLFF
TRBJ1-1 | TRBV5-6 | TRBD1 | many | TGTGCCAGCAGCGGTACAGGGGCCCACTTGACTGAAGCTTTCTTT | CASSGTGAHLTEAFF
TRBJ2-3 | TRBV7-9 | - | many | TGTGCCAGCAGTCATGAATGGGATACGCAGTATTTT | CASSHEWDTQYF
TRBJ2-4 | TRBV5-1 | TRBD1 | many | TGCGCCAGCAGCTTGACAGGGGACATTCAGTACTTC | CASSLTGDIQYF
TRBJ1-1 | TRBV19 | - | many | TGTGCCAGTAGCCAGAAGGTCAACACTGAAGCTTTCTTT | CASSQKVNTEAFF